This is a list of T cell receptor beta chains from one sample in a study of blood T cell repertoires in COVID-19. Assay used: immunoSEQ multiplex PCR; TCRdb lists only in-frame clones, some missing. The data contain 380,000 or so clones, approximately 86% of them singletons. Sequenced: PBMCs or T cells enriched from blood (not recorded which). The receptors originated from a woman between 35 and 50 years old with acute COVID-19. Each CDR3 is given with its conserved first and last residue. Each record gives: D gene, clone size, V gene, J gene, CDR3 DNA, CDR3 protein. D genes are given only for firm matches. The listing skips clone size in some rows; elsewhere it reads once, few, many or a size class.

-	-	TRBV6-5	TRBJ2-7	TGTGCCAGCAGTTACTCGGGCAGGGGACACGAGCAGTACTTC	CASSYSGRGHEQYF
TRBD1	-	TRBV7-9	TRBJ1-4	TGTGCCAGCAGCTCAGTCATGACAGGGGGCACTAATGAAAAACTGTTTTTT	CASSSVMTGGTNEKLFF
-	-	TRBV6-1	TRBJ1-6	TGTGCCAGCAGTGAAAACCCCGGACAGTTGAATTCACCCCTCCACTTT	CASSENPGQLNSPLHF
-	-	TRBV24-1	TRBJ2-1	TGTGCCACCAGTGAGTTCCCCGGGACTCTACGGAATGAGCAGTTCTTC	CATSEFPGTLRNEQFF
-	-	TRBV4-1	TRBJ1-1	TGCGCCAGCAGCCAAGAAACTAACACTGAAGCTTTCTTT	CASSQETNTEAFF
TRBD1	-	TRBV29-1	TRBJ2-5	TGCAGCGTTGGAGAGATAGGCAGGGGGCGAGAGACCCAGTACTTC	CSVGEIGRGRETQYF
TRBD1	-	TRBV4-1	TRBJ1-2	TGCGCCAGCAGCCAATTGTTAGGGGGCGACTATGGCTACACCTTC	CASSQLLGGDYGYTF
TRBD1	-	TRBV5-1	TRBJ2-7	TGCGCCAGCAAACAGGGGAACGAGCAGTACTTC	CASKQGNEQYF
TRBD1	-	TRBV6-1	TRBJ2-2	TGTGCCAGCAGTGAAAGTTCCCGGGACAGGGGGCCAAAGTCCGGGGAGCTGTTTTTT	CASSESSRDRGPKSGELFF
TRBD1	-	TRBV24-1	TRBJ2-5	TGTGCCACCAGTGATGGGACAGGGGGTATGAAGACCCAGTACTTC	CATSDGTGGMKTQYF
TRBD1	-	TRBV4-1	TRBJ1-2	TGCGCCAGCAGCCAAGAGGACAGGGGCTATGGCTACACCTTC	CASSQEDRGYGYTF
-	-	TRBV24-1	TRBJ2-1	TGTGCCACCAGTCAGACATCCAGCTCCTACAATGAGCAGTTCTTC	CATSQTSSSYNEQFF
-	-	TRBV6-1	TRBJ2-5	TGTGCCAGCAGTGAAGCCGGACTAATCCAAGAGACCCAGTACTTC	CASSEAGLIQETQYF
-	-	TRBV18	TRBJ1-2	TGTGCCAGCTCACCAACCGACAGATCGAATGGCTACACCTTC	CASSPTDRSNGYTF
-	few	TRBV20-1	TRBJ1-1	TGCAGTGCTAGAGATCGCATAGAGGCTTTCTTT	CSARDRIEAFF
-	-	TRBV11-2	TRBJ2-3	TGTGCCAGCAGGTCCCGATCTGGACAGCCGAGTGGCACAGATACGCAGTATTTT	CASRSRSGQPSGTDTQYF
-	-	TRBV4-1	TRBJ1-2	TGCGCCAGCAGCCAAGAGGACACACTCTATGGCTACACCTTC	CASSQEDTLYGYTF
TRBD1	few	TRBV18	TRBJ2-2	TGTGCCAGCTCACTTCGGACAGGGGTTGCCGGGGAGCTGTTTTTT	CASSLRTGVAGELFF
TRBD2	-	TRBV12-3/TRBV12-4	TRBJ2-1	TGTGCCAGCAGTTCCCGGGACTACGTTAAGTTCTTC	CASSSRDYVKFF
-	-	TRBV6-1	TRBJ1-1	TGTGCCAGCAGTGAACTTCCGGGGTTCACTGAAGCTTTCTTT	CASSELPGFTEAFF
-	-	TRBV6-5	TRBJ1-5	TGTGCCAGCAGGCGTACAGGCGTGGATCAGCCCCAGCATTTT	CASRRTGVDQPQHF
-	-	TRBV18	TRBJ1-4	TGTGCCAGCTCACCGATATCAGGGGCTTCAACTAATGAAAAACTGTTTTTT	CASSPISGASTNEKLFF
-	-	TRBV6-6	TRBJ2-7	TGTGCCAGCAGTTACTCGATTAAAGGAGGGGAGCAGTACTTC	CASSYSIKGGEQYF
TRBD1	-	TRBV19	TRBJ1-6	TGTGCCAGTAGTTTAGGACAGGGTAGTATCGCTTCACCCCTCCACTTT	CASSLGQGSIASPLHF
-	once	TRBV30	TRBJ2-3	TGTGCCTGGGCTCCGGTGACAGATACGCAGTATTTT	CAWAPVTDTQYF
-	-	TRBV9	TRBJ1-2	TGTGCCACATCGGGGGGGTATGGCTACACCTTC	CATSGGYGYTF
-	-	TRBV10-1	TRBJ1-1	TGCGCCAGACACAGGGTTAGTAACACTGAAGCTTTCTTT	CARHRVSNTEAFF
-	-	TRBV27	TRBJ2-7	TGTGCCAGCAGTTTATCGTCCAGGGTGGGGACCTACGAGCAGTACTTC	CASSLSSRVGTYEQYF
-	-	TRBV15	TRBJ1-5	TGTGCCACCAGCAGTCCTGTTGGGCCTCGAGACCATCAGCCCCAGCATTTT	CATSSPVGPRDHQPQHF
TRBD1	few	TRBV12-3/TRBV12-4	TRBJ1-5	TGTGCCAGCCGACAGGGTGGTCAGCCCCAGCATTTT	CASRQGGQPQHF
-	-	TRBV11-2	TRBJ2-1	TGTGCCAGCAGCTTCTCTGTAGGGGTGTCCTACAATGAGCAGTTCTTC	CASSFSVGVSYNEQFF
TRBD2	once	TRBV6-5	TRBJ2-7	TGTGCCAGCAGTTACTCCAGCGGGGGGGCCTCCGAGCAGTACTTC	CASSYSSGGASEQYF
-	-	TRBV4-1	TRBJ2-7	TGCGCCAGCAGCCTAGACTGGGGCCTCGAGCAGTACTTC	CASSLDWGLEQYF
-	once	TRBV12-2	TRBJ1-1	TGTGCAAGTCGCAAATGGACAGCGAACACTGAAGCTTTCTTT	CASRKWTANTEAFF
TRBD2	once	TRBV3-1/TRBV3-2	TRBJ2-2	TGTGCCAGCAGCCAAGGGCCAGCGGGGCTCGCGAACACCGGGGAGCTGTTTTTT	CASSQGPAGLANTGELFF
-	-	TRBV5-1	TRBJ2-7	TGCGCCAGCAGCGCAGGGAAATCCTACGAGCAGTACTTC	CASSAGKSYEQYF
-	-	TRBV12-3/TRBV12-4	TRBJ1-1	TGTGCCAGCAGCTACGCGGGCACTGAAGCTTTCTTT	CASSYAGTEAFF
-	-	TRBV19	TRBJ1-3	TGTGCCAGTAGGGGAGGGAACACCATATATTTT	CASRGGNTIYF
TRBD2	few	TRBV7-2	TRBJ2-1	TGTGCCAGCAGCTTAGGCCTAGCGGGGGGGCTAAGTTACAATGAGCAGTTCTTC	CASSLGLAGGLSYNEQFF
TRBD2	-	TRBV19	TRBJ2-5	TGTGCCAGTAGTAGCAATAGCGGGGGAGAGACCCAGTACTTC	CASSSNSGGETQYF
TRBD1	-	TRBV25-1	TRBJ1-1	TGTGCCAGCAGTACTGGACAGGGCAGCACTGAAGCTTTCTTT	CASSTGQGSTEAFF